The source of this T cell receptor (beta chain) is a study of cytomegalovirus exposure and HLA in healthy donors. Study summary: Prior work identified 120 million or so unique TCR beta sequences in 150 million to 200 million T cells. Study-level findings and limits: Later on, a genetic analysis was performed. It linked a missense variant in DCLRE1C with V- and J-gene trimming of TCR beta.

60 Vbeta and 13 Jbeta primers were used in PCR. TCRdb keeps only in-frame clones here, not all; method: immunoSEQ multiplex PCR. The sample has about 140,000 clones; 76% are singletons. V lost 0 bases to trimming and J lost 4 bases; unmatched junction nucleotides: 6. The germline V gene has CDR1 SGDLS and CDR2 YYNGEE. The CDR3 has 16 residues. This clone was seen only once. What it binds is not known. The specimen was PBMCs. The chain uses TRBV9 and TRBJ2-7, with 11 bases aligning to TRBD2. The source is a man aged 40-50 years in good health and CMV-seronegative. This chain's CDR3 is CASSVGPGLAGYEQYF. The DNA of the CDR3 is TGTGCCAGCAGCGTAGGTCCCGGACTAGCGGGTTACGAGCAGTACTTC.